A selection of T cell receptor beta chains follows, all from one sample in a study of blood T cell repertoires in COVID-19. Clones were read by immunoSEQ multiplex PCR, and TCRdb kept only the in-frame ones, dropping some. The data show about 59,000 clones, around four fifths seen once. The sample was peripheral blood. The source is a woman between 50 and 59 years old with active or convalescent COVID-19. Both conserved end residues are part of each CDR3. A D gene is named only where the DNA matches it firmly. Only part of the rows carry a size: once, few, many, or a class if the clone is expanded.

clone size: NA
V gene: TRBV5-3
D gene: TRBD1
J gene: TRBJ1-1
CDR3 protein: CARSAGGRAFF
CDR3 DNA: TGTGCCAGAAGTGCAGGGGGCCGGGCTTTCTTT

clone size: NA
V gene: TRBV5-3
D gene: TRBD2
J gene: TRBJ2-1
CDR3 protein: CARSLGIKSGRAYNEQFF
CDR3 DNA: TGTGCCAGAAGCTTGGGGATAAAGAGCGGGAGAGCCTACAATGAGCAGTTCTTC

clone size: once
V gene: TRBV18
D gene: NA
J gene: TRBJ2-5
CDR3 protein: CASSPAGVQTQYF
CDR3 DNA: TGTGCCAGCTCACCAGCAGGGGTGCAGACCCAGTACTTC

clone size: NA
V gene: TRBV11-3
D gene: TRBD2
J gene: TRBJ2-1
CDR3 protein: CASSLGGVAGVPGEQFF
CDR3 DNA: TGTGCCAGCAGCTTAGGGGGGGTAGCGGGAGTCCCCGGGGAGCAGTTCTTC

clone size: NA
V gene: TRBV6-1
D gene: NA
J gene: TRBJ1-2
CDR3 protein: CASSETQNYGYTF
CDR3 DNA: TGTGCCAGCAGTGAAACGCAGAACTATGGCTACACCTTC

clone size: NA
V gene: TRBV19
D gene: NA
J gene: TRBJ1-2
CDR3 protein: CATLQQGYGYTF
CDR3 DNA: TGTGCCACCCTTCAGCAGGGCTATGGCTACACCTTC

clone size: NA
V gene: TRBV9
D gene: NA
J gene: TRBJ2-3
CDR3 protein: CASSAGWDTQYF
CDR3 DNA: TGTGCCAGCAGCGCAGGATGGGATACGCAGTATTTT

clone size: NA
V gene: TRBV5-6
D gene: TRBD2
J gene: TRBJ2-1
CDR3 protein: CASSYRSGLAGEQFF
CDR3 DNA: TGTGCCAGCAGCTACCGATCGGGACTAGCGGGGGAGCAGTTCTTC

clone size: NA
V gene: TRBV10-3
D gene: TRBD2
J gene: TRBJ2-7
CDR3 protein: CAISGLAGGPYEQYF
CDR3 DNA: TGTGCCATCAGTGGGCTAGCGGGAGGGCCCTACGAGCAGTACTTC

clone size: NA
V gene: TRBV18
D gene: TRBD2
J gene: TRBJ2-1
CDR3 protein: CASSPPRAGGHYNEQFF
CDR3 DNA: TGTGCCAGCTCACCACCGAGGGCGGGAGGCCATTACAATGAGCAGTTCTTC

clone size: NA
V gene: TRBV15
D gene: NA
J gene: TRBJ1-1
CDR3 protein: CATSSHAGEFGAFF
CDR3 DNA: TGTGCCACCAGCAGTCACGCCGGGGAGTTCGGTGCTTTCTTT

clone size: NA
V gene: TRBV6-5
D gene: NA
J gene: TRBJ1-1
CDR3 protein: CGTKGGANTEAFF
CDR3 DNA: TGTGGCACTAAAGGGGGGGCTAACACTGAAGCTTTCTTT

clone size: few
V gene: TRBV6-1
D gene: NA
J gene: TRBJ1-1
CDR3 protein: CASSDGGGPQNTEAFF
CDR3 DNA: TGTGCCAGCAGTGATGGTGGGGGCCCACAGAACACTGAAGCTTTCTTT

clone size: NA
V gene: TRBV2
D gene: TRBD1
J gene: TRBJ2-4
CDR3 protein: CASSEGTGWVKNIQYF
CDR3 DNA: TGTGCCAGCAGTGAAGGGACAGGGTGGGTCAAAAACATTCAGTACTTC

clone size: NA
V gene: TRBV28
D gene: NA
J gene: TRBJ2-3
CDR3 protein: CASSSPDTQYF
CDR3 DNA: TGTGCCAGCAGTTCCCCGGATACGCAGTATTTT

clone size: NA
V gene: TRBV30
D gene: TRBD2
J gene: TRBJ2-7
CDR3 protein: CAWSHFSGRAYEQYF
CDR3 DNA: TGTGCCTGGAGTCACTTTAGCGGGAGGGCCTACGAGCAGTACTTC

clone size: few
V gene: TRBV6-1
D gene: NA
J gene: TRBJ2-5
CDR3 protein: CASSEGYRGGETQYF
CDR3 DNA: TGTGCCAGCAGTGAAGGGTACAGGGGGGGGGAGACCCAGTACTTC

clone size: few
V gene: TRBV27
D gene: NA
J gene: TRBJ1-6
CDR3 protein: CASSLFQGMDSPLHF
CDR3 DNA: TGTGCCAGCAGTTTATTCCAGGGCATGGATTCACCCCTCCACTTT

clone size: NA
V gene: TRBV2
D gene: NA
J gene: TRBJ2-5
CDR3 protein: CASSEMARAQTQYF
CDR3 DNA: TGTGCCAGCAGTGAAATGGCCAGGGCGCAGACCCAGTACTTC

clone size: once
V gene: TRBV5-1
D gene: TRBD2
J gene: TRBJ2-3
CDR3 protein: CASRPAGGWGDTQYF
CDR3 DNA: TGCGCCAGCAGACCCGCGGGAGGATGGGGAGATACGCAGTATTTT

clone size: NA
V gene: TRBV28
D gene: NA
J gene: TRBJ1-1
CDR3 protein: CASSRIRAPLQGRIPEAFF
CDR3 DNA: TGTGCCAGCAGTCGAATCCGGGCCCCTCTACAGGGAAGAATTCCTGAAGCTTTCTTT

clone size: NA
V gene: TRBV5-1
D gene: NA
J gene: TRBJ2-7
CDR3 protein: CASSLFRLSYEQYF
CDR3 DNA: TGCGCCAGCAGCTTGTTTCGTCTCTCCTACGAGCAGTACTTC

clone size: once
V gene: TRBV5-5
D gene: TRBD1
J gene: TRBJ2-2
CDR3 protein: CASRSDREYTGELFF
CDR3 DNA: TGTGCCAGCAGAAGTGACAGGGAGTACACCGGGGAGCTGTTTTTT

clone size: NA
V gene: TRBV5-1
D gene: NA
J gene: TRBJ2-2
CDR3 protein: CASSLSEITGELFF
CDR3 DNA: TGCGCCAGCAGCCTATCCGAGATAACCGGGGAGCTGTTTTTT

clone size: NA
V gene: TRBV4-2
D gene: TRBD2
J gene: TRBJ2-3
CDR3 protein: CASSQEELADTDTQYF
CDR3 DNA: TGTGCCAGCAGCCAAGAAGAACTAGCGGACACAGATACGCAGTATTTT

clone size: few
V gene: TRBV19
D gene: NA
J gene: TRBJ1-6
CDR3 protein: CASSIDRGNSPLHF
CDR3 DNA: TGTGCCAGTAGTATAGATCGGGGGAATTCACCCCTCCACTTT

clone size: few
V gene: TRBV6-5
D gene: NA
J gene: TRBJ2-1
CDR3 protein: CATQGYYNEQFF
CDR3 DNA: TGTGCCACCCAGGGCTATTACAATGAGCAGTTCTTC

clone size: NA
V gene: TRBV5-5
D gene: NA
J gene: TRBJ2-3
CDR3 protein: CASSFGIGRGTDTQYF
CDR3 DNA: TGTGCCAGCAGCTTCGGGATCGGGAGAGGAACAGATACGCAGTATTTT

clone size: once
V gene: TRBV18
D gene: NA
J gene: TRBJ1-4
CDR3 protein: CASSPPRRGREKLFF
CDR3 DNA: TGTGCCAGCTCACCACCGAGGAGGGGACGAGAAAAACTGTTTTTT

clone size: NA
V gene: TRBV5-1
D gene: NA
J gene: TRBJ1-2
CDR3 protein: CASSFGGSGYGYTF
CDR3 DNA: TGCGCCAGCAGCTTCGGGGGATCTGGCTATGGCTACACCTTC

clone size: few
V gene: TRBV28
D gene: TRBD1
J gene: TRBJ1-4
CDR3 protein: CASSFIGLRTGGGGEKLFF
CDR3 DNA: TGTGCCAGCAGTTTCATAGGTCTGCGGACAGGGGGAGGAGGTGAAAAACTGTTTTTT

clone size: NA
V gene: TRBV5-4
D gene: TRBD2
J gene: TRBJ2-5
CDR3 protein: CASSLKYIAGESGETQYF
CDR3 DNA: TGTGCCAGCAGCTTGAAATATATAGCGGGAGAATCGGGAGAGACCCAGTACTTC

clone size: NA
V gene: TRBV6-4
D gene: TRBD2
J gene: TRBJ2-1
CDR3 protein: CASSLTSKHEQFF
CDR3 DNA: TGTGCCAGCAGTTTGACTAGCAAACATGAGCAGTTCTTC

clone size: many
V gene: TRBV30
D gene: TRBD1
J gene: TRBJ1-1
CDR3 protein: CAWSRLGQGFTEAFF
CDR3 DNA: TGTGCCTGGAGTCGGTTAGGACAGGGGTTTACTGAAGCTTTCTTT

clone size: NA
V gene: TRBV11-2
D gene: NA
J gene: TRBJ2-6
CDR3 protein: CASSFRGSGANVLTF
CDR3 DNA: TGTGCCAGCAGCTTCAGGGGCTCTGGGGCCAACGTCCTGACTTTC

clone size: NA
V gene: TRBV12-2
D gene: NA
J gene: TRBJ1-1
CDR3 protein: CASRPPWWRARVNTEAFF
CDR3 DNA: TGTGCAAGTCGCCCCCCGTGGTGGAGGGCGAGAGTGAACACTGAAGCTTTCTTT

clone size: NA
V gene: TRBV5-4
D gene: NA
J gene: TRBJ2-7
CDR3 protein: CASSLEKASYEQYF
CDR3 DNA: TGTGCCAGCAGCTTAGAGAAGGCTAGCTACGAGCAGTACTTC

clone size: few
V gene: TRBV5-1
D gene: TRBD2
J gene: TRBJ2-1
CDR3 protein: CAASSGPYATGDNEQFF
CDR3 DNA: TGCGCCGCATCTAGCGGGCCTTACGCTACGGGGGACAATGAGCAGTTCTTC

clone size: many
V gene: TRBV19
D gene: NA
J gene: TRBJ1-5
CDR3 protein: CASSNSNLKPYQPQHF
CDR3 DNA: TGTGCCAGTAGTAACTCTAACTTAAAGCCCTATCAGCCCCAGCATTTT

clone size: NA
V gene: TRBV5-1
D gene: TRBD2
J gene: TRBJ2-7
CDR3 protein: CARGRWEGRFGEPRYEQYF
CDR3 DNA: TGCGCCCGCGGGAGGTGGGAGGGGAGATTCGGGGAGCCCCGCTACGAGCAGTACTTC

clone size: NA
V gene: TRBV15
D gene: NA
J gene: TRBJ2-3
CDR3 protein: CATSRDELAQLWTDTQYF
CDR3 DNA: TGTGCCACCAGCAGAGATGAATTGGCACAGCTTTGGACAGATACGCAGTATTTT

clone size: NA
V gene: TRBV5-4
D gene: NA
J gene: TRBJ1-1
CDR3 protein: CASLSPNGGTNTEAFF
CDR3 DNA: TGTGCCAGCCTCTCTCCTAACGGGGGAACTAACACTGAAGCTTTCTTT

clone size: few
V gene: TRBV27
D gene: NA
J gene: TRBJ1-2
CDR3 protein: CASSLTPSRSYGYTF
CDR3 DNA: TGTGCCAGCAGTTTAACCCCCAGTCGAAGCTATGGCTACACCTTC

clone size: few
V gene: TRBV6-1
D gene: NA
J gene: TRBJ1-6
CDR3 protein: CASSDLGQDYNSPLHF
CDR3 DNA: TGTGCCAGCAGTGATCTTGGACAAGACTATAATTCACCCCTCCACTTT

clone size: NA
V gene: TRBV2
D gene: NA
J gene: TRBJ2-7
CDR3 protein: CASSPVLEQYF
CDR3 DNA: TGTGCCAGCTCTCCTGTCCTTGAGCAGTACTTC

clone size: NA
V gene: TRBV12-3/TRBV12-4
D gene: TRBD2
J gene: TRBJ2-5
CDR3 protein: CASGGLSQETQYF
CDR3 DNA: TGTGCCAGCGGGGGACTAAGCCAAGAGACCCAGTACTTC

clone size: NA
V gene: TRBV10-1
D gene: NA
J gene: TRBJ2-7
CDR3 protein: CASSPGVGYEQYF
CDR3 DNA: TGCGCCAGCAGCCCCGGGGTAGGCTACGAGCAGTACTTC

clone size: NA
V gene: TRBV28
D gene: TRBD1
J gene: TRBJ1-6
CDR3 protein: CASSLDRGRVRSPLHF
CDR3 DNA: TGTGCCAGCAGTTTAGACAGGGGGCGAGTTAGGTCACCCCTCCACTTT

clone size: NA
V gene: TRBV10-2
D gene: NA
J gene: TRBJ1-2
CDR3 protein: CASSGVGGGSGYTF
CDR3 DNA: TGCGCCAGCAGTGGGGTCGGGGGAGGTTCTGGCTACACCTTC

clone size: NA
V gene: TRBV27
D gene: NA
J gene: TRBJ2-7
CDR3 protein: CASSYPLGGEQYF
CDR3 DNA: TGTGCCAGCAGTTACCCCTTGGGGGGAGAGCAGTACTTC